The sequence of this T cell receptor beta chain was determined in a study of cytomegalovirus exposure and HLA in healthy donors (dated 2017 in TCRdb). Broadly, across the study: In an earlier analysis of roughly 500 of the donors, 250 to 300 Gb of sequence data and 90 million to 120 million unique TCR beta sequences from roughly 190 million T cells were reported. Roughly 300 gigabases of sequencing data and about 92 million unique TCR sequences made up an early release that covered fewer than 650 HLA-typed donors. The genetic ancestry cluster associated with self-reported Caucasian donors included over 80% of the approximately 400 genotyped donors. The study aimed to test whether cataloging public T cell receptors could reveal signatures of past pathogen exposure. The study used immunosequencing to profile the T cell repertoires of approximately 640 subjects and linked those repertoires to cytomegalovirus serostatus. A separate validation cohort of roughly 130 different subjects was used in addition to the roughly 700-subject first cohort. The study combined high-throughput TCR immunosequencing, statistical association of individual TCRs with disease status, and machine learning to predict cytomegalovirus infection status. To study patterns of TCR occurrence, a later analysis re-analyzed previously published TCR beta repertoires from 600 to 750 donors and added high-resolution HLA genotyping. In the later analysis, no new phenotypic data were used to find candidate immune exposures; instead, reliance was placed on TCR beta sequences and their occurrence across donors. To decide whether each TCR beta V gene segment behaved as functional or pseudogenic, an earlier analysis of over 500 of the donors relied on high-throughput TCR beta sequencing. Donor age, sex, ethnicity and CMV serostatus were collected together with the repertoire data. In a later genetic analysis, genome-wide SNP genotypes for about 55% of the roughly 700 donors were used, and that subset was treated as a discovery cohort. Every discovery cohort repertoire had been produced on one sequencing platform. Class I and class II HLA loci were covered by the typing at four-digit resolution. The number of typed donors differed by locus: about 620-640 for A, B, C, DRB1 and DQB1; approximately 520 for DQA1; around 580 for DPA1; and 400 to 480 for DPB1. Roughly 5 DR-DQ haplotypes were handled as single units for association and clustering, since linkage in the cohort was strong. Among over 350 genotyped donors of the cohort, an average of approximately 250,000 unique TCR beta nucleotide sequences were sequenced per donor, 15% to 20% of them non-productive.

Including the terminal cysteine and phenylalanine, the CDR3 comprises 13 residues. Kept here is only the CDR3 DNA, which spans 39 bases and is read in frame from base 1. As encoded in the germline V gene, CDR1 is SQVTM while CDR2 is ANQGSEA. Trimming costs V 7 bases and J 0 bases, and their ends lie 10 bases apart. The cohort consisted of some 670 healthy bone marrow donors. At the time of sampling, every cohort member was nominally healthy, though immune exposures that went unrecorded were likely present. The donor tested CMV seropositive and was one of the 289 seropositive cohort members. Each donor provided a peripheral blood sample, and peripheral blood mononuclear cells were used for TCR beta sequencing. Genomic DNA was extracted from the blood cell samples with the Qiagen DNeasy Blood Extraction Kit. Library method: the immunoSEQ multiplex PCR assay. A mixture of 60 forward primers for TCR Vbeta segments and 13 reverse primers for TCR Jbeta segments was used in the multiplex PCR. A multiplex PCR assay on genomic DNA amplified the CDR3 region of rearranged TCR beta genes. Amplified TCR beta libraries were sequenced as 87-base-pair reads on the Illumina HiSeq System. For the original study's pipeline: Across the roughly 640 repertoires, a later analysis counted some 80 million unique TCR beta chains, 9 million to 14 million of which were shared by at least two donors. Raw reads were error-corrected and collapsed into unique sequences by a nearest-neighbor algorithm in which closely related sequences were merged to remove PCR and sequencing errors. V, D and J gene segments were assigned by aligning CDR3 sequences to IMGT reference sequences. For a sequence to be retained, a match of at least six nucleotides was required to both a V gene segment and a J gene segment. A rearrangement was called productive if the CDR3 had no stop codons and remained in frame with V and J, and every other rearrangement was called non-productive. CDR3 was defined by IMGT convention, running from the second conserved V-encoded cysteine to the conserved J-encoded phenylalanine. The earlier analysis of about 530 of the donors excluded any sequence lacking an unambiguous match to a single V gene segment. An earlier analysis of 587 of the donors classified V segments as functional when productive rearrangements were above 56.7% and as segregating when the standard deviation between donors was above 5%. A statistical classification framework was developed to diagnose cytomegalovirus status using the catalog of TCR beta chain sequences. A later analysis assigned V and J genes by comparing TCR nucleotide sequences with IMGT/GENE-DB human TR gene sequences. Using the TCRdist pipeline, a later analysis assigned CDR3 sequences along with most-parsimonious VDJ recombination scenarios. In a later analysis, every TCR beta chain was defined by the combination of its CDR3 amino acid sequence and its V-gene family, and reads without a unique V-gene family were dropped. To address suspected cross-contamination and a sequencing artifact, a later analysis removed around 600 highly shared, low-generation-probability nucleotide sequences. In a later analysis, a clonal expansion index was calculated for each public chain from normalized within-repertoire ranks of inferred template counts. A later analysis computed generation probabilities with a VDJ recombination model fitted to out-of-frame rearrangements, and checked the results against IGoR. Hypergeometric tests were used in a later analysis to score TCR-TCR, TCR-HLA and TCR-CMV co-occurrence, with a repertoire-size bias correction applied to the TCR pairs. In a later analysis, false discovery rates were estimated by permuting HLA or CMV assignments 20 times. In a later analysis, co-occurring TCRs were grouped with DBSCAN, and TCRdist sequence similarity was added when clustering was performed within HLA-allele-positive subsets. For co-occurrence clustering, repertoires with fewer than 30,000 or more than 120,000 public chains were excluded, along with a handful of repertoires with anomalous nucleotide sharing. TCRdb's version of the immuneACCESS table is confined to in-frame rearrangements and falls short of the full clone set. An unresolved V gene accounts for under half of the shortfall where checked; the remainder is of unknown origin. That table gives V, J and clone size, and the DNA gave D and trimming. For this sample the table gives 80,000 to 95,000 clones, of which 80% to 90% were detected only once. The top ten hold approximately 5.6% of the sample.

Points the paper makes about the study in general: In a later analysis, 16,951 TCR beta sequences were associated with specific HLA alleles at a false discovery rate of 0.05. The sequencing pipeline was judged likely to have produced a cluster of highly shared sequence variants as a technical artifact. Only TCR beta chains were sequenced in this cohort, and the absence of alpha or paired-chain data limited detectable features. Because some donors lacked HLA typing at each locus, the association tests relied only on the typed subset. Sequencing depth was assumed to be roughly uniform across donors in the presence/absence analyses, though that assumption may not hold. According to a later genetic analysis, donors in an Asian-associated ancestry cluster had fewer N-insertions in productive TCRs than the approximately 690-donor mean. In the study, around 160 TCR beta chains were listed as associated with cytomegalovirus. Compared with equally common non-associated chains, HLA-associated TCR beta chains in a later analysis were more clonally expanded and had lower generation probabilities. According to the authors, the approach could potentially be generalized to other disease states and immunological phenotypes. A later analysis found that most CMV-associated TCR beta chains appeared HLA-restricted, with HLA associations seemingly driven largely by CMV exposure. Three of the identified cytomegalovirus-associated TCR beta chains were confirmed in vitro to be specific for cytomegalovirus antigens. Several of the top co-occurrence clusters appeared to be linked to parvovirus B19, influenza, CMV and Epstein-Barr virus, according to a later analysis. For the cohort, immune exposure information was limited to CMV serostatus. A further reported finding was that TCR beta sequences accurately predicted the HLA-A and HLA-B alleles for most subjects in the first cohort. A later genetic analysis associated a missense DCLRE1C variant with V-gene and J-gene trimming of TCR beta chains, and an independent cohort replicated the association. Some IMGT-functional V segments, including TRBV6-2 and TRBV6-3, could not be distinguished by the 87-base-pair reads and were therefore excluded. Broadly in line with IMGT annotations, most TCR beta V segments showed up in productive rearrangements about 90% or about 30% of the time in an earlier analysis of 450 to 750 of the donors. Cytomegalovirus status was reported to be diagnosed by the classifier with high specificity and sensitivity in both the original and validation cohorts. In a later analysis, TCR association rates were found to vary across HLA loci, with the most associated TCRs seen for DRB1 alleles and the fewest for HLA-C alleles. Across donors, most TCR sequences were observed very rarely, whereas some public TCRs were present in many individuals. Assigning TCR associations to individual alleles was difficult when HLA alleles, especially DR and DQ, strongly co-occurred. Linkage disequilibrium might explain the correlated functional status among segregating V segments, but an unknown experimental factor could not be excluded. Because counts were too low, about 15 rarely observed V segments, including chromosome 9 orphons, were left out of the earlier analysis of 587 of the donors.

Worth noting for this clone: Its specific antigen is unknown. Base qualities are missing; no much larger clone stands one base away.

The sequence came from a woman aged 18-29 years in good health and CMV-seropositive. Sequenced material: PBMCs. This sequence uses TRBV29-1 and TRBJ2-1; a tentative D call is TRBD2 (5 bases match). The CDR3 amino acid sequence is: CSAFGLSYNEQFF. The base sequence is TGCAGCGCTTTCGGACTCTCCTACAATGAGCAGTTCTTC.